This T cell receptor beta chain was found in a study of blood T cell repertoires in COVID-19. The wider study: Samples of COVID-19 (acute and convalescent) were obtained from the United States, Italy and Spain. PBMCs, B-cell-depleted T cells, or T cells were the source of the cDNA or gDNA that made up the material.

The CDR3 sequence is 15 residues long. Looked up from germline, CDR1 is SGHNT and CDR2 is YYREEE (reference sequence). The V and J ends lost 5 bases and 3 bases, in that order; junction bases with no gene match: 9. Per the original data handling: Amplifying reference gene primers gave estimates of nucleated cell counts. The protocol was immunoSEQ multiplex PCR, while the TCRdb copy is restricted to in-frame clones and leaves out a portion. D and trimming come from the DNA, and the V and J calls and clone size come from that table. The sample lists some 110,000 clones, about four fifths occurring once.

The chain has TRBV5-4 and TRBJ1-2; 8 bases line up with TRBD1. The sequenced material came from peripheral blood. The sequence derives from a woman older than 75 with acute or convalescent COVID-19. The CDR3 sequence is CASRAPDRGDYGYTF. The CDR3 DNA sequence: TGTGCCAGCAGAGCACCCGACAGGGGAGACTATGGCTACACCTTC.